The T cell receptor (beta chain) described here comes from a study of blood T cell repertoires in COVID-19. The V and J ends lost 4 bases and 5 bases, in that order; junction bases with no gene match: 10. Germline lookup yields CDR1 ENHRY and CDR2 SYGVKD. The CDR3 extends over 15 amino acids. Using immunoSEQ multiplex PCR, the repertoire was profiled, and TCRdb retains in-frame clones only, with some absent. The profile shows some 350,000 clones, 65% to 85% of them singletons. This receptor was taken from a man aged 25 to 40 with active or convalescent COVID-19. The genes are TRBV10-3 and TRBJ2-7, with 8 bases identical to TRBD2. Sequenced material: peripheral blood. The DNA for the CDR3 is TGTGCCATCAGTGGATCGGGAGGGTTTTGGGACGAGCAGTACTTC. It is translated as CAISGSGGFWDEQYF.